This entry describes one T cell receptor (beta chain). The antigen is undetermined. Some clones are missing from TCRdb's copy, which holds only in-frame ones; the method was immunoSEQ multiplex PCR. The repertoire holds roughly 16,000 clones, with about 85% as singletons. The data stem from a study of PD-L1 blockade in urothelial cancer. The CDR3 contains 16 residues. Germline V gives CDR1 MNHEY, CDR2 SMNVEV (reference sequence). V gave up 4 bases and J gave up 8 bases; unmatched junction bases: 11. Study outcomes and limitations: Enhanced expansion of tumor-associated blood clones at 3 weeks characterized durable-benefit patients.

The material sequenced was PBMCs, taken around atezolizumab (anti-PD-L1) treatment. The chain couples TRBV27 to TRBJ2-1; 10 bases map to TRBD1. This TCR was recovered from a man aged 45-65 years with urothelial cancer. The CDR3 here is CASSSIRTGGLDEQFF. CDR3 DNA: TGTGCCAGCAGTTCTATTAGGACAGGGGGGTTGGATGAGCAGTTCTTC.